Listed below are T cell receptor beta chains from one sample, sequenced in a study of cytomegalovirus exposure and HLA in healthy donors. Some clones are missing from TCRdb's copy, which holds only in-frame ones; the method was immunoSEQ multiplex PCR. The sample consists of 90,000 to 140,000 clones, roughly 86% of them appearing once. Sample: PBMCs. Every receptor here comes from a young woman in good health and CMV-seropositive. Both conserved end residues are part of each CDR3. Each record gives: J gene, D gene, clone size, V gene, CDR3 DNA, CDR3 protein. A D gene is named only where the DNA matches it firmly. Clone size is given for some rows only: seen once, a few or many times, or a class if the clone is expanded.

j_call: TRBJ1-1
d_call: TRBD1
clone_size: .
v_call: TRBV5-1
cdr3_nt: TGCGCCAGCAGCTTCAGGGGGTGGGACACTGAAGCTTTCTTT
cdr3_aa: CASSFRGWDTEAFF

j_call: TRBJ1-6
d_call: TRBD1
clone_size: .
v_call: TRBV6-5
cdr3_nt: TGTGCCAACACCCGACAGGGGAATTCACCCCTCCACTTT
cdr3_aa: CANTRQGNSPLHF

j_call: TRBJ1-1
d_call: .
clone_size: .
v_call: TRBV21-1
cdr3_nt: TGTGCCAGCAGGCGAGTTGGGGGGACCGGATCCCGGGATTTGAACACTGAAGCTTTCTTT
cdr3_aa: CASRRVGGTGSRDLNTEAFF

j_call: TRBJ2-5
d_call: TRBD2
clone_size: .
v_call: TRBV5-1
cdr3_nt: TGCGCCAGCAGCTCGGCGGGAGGAGAGACCCAGTACTTC
cdr3_aa: CASSSAGGETQYF

j_call: TRBJ1-5
d_call: TRBD1
clone_size: .
v_call: TRBV2
cdr3_nt: TGTGCCAGCAGTCCCGGGACAGCGCGCAATCAGCCCCAGCATTTT
cdr3_aa: CASSPGTARNQPQHF

j_call: TRBJ1-2
d_call: .
clone_size: .
v_call: TRBV14
cdr3_nt: TGTGCCAGCAGCCAAGTGGGGACTGTCTTTCTTGGCTACACCTTC
cdr3_aa: CASSQVGTVFLGYTF

j_call: TRBJ2-7
d_call: .
clone_size: .
v_call: TRBV5-6
cdr3_nt: TGTGCCAGCAGGTTGACAGGTTACGAGCAGTACTTC
cdr3_aa: CASRLTGYEQYF

j_call: TRBJ2-1
d_call: .
clone_size: .
v_call: TRBV15
cdr3_nt: TGTGCCACCAGCAGCGACCCATCGGGTGGCACTGAGCAGTTCTTC
cdr3_aa: CATSSDPSGGTEQFF

j_call: TRBJ2-7
d_call: TRBD2
clone_size: .
v_call: TRBV5-5
cdr3_nt: TGTGCCAGCAGCATCGGGACTACCCCGTTCTACGAGCAGTACTTC
cdr3_aa: CASSIGTTPFYEQYF

j_call: TRBJ2-1
d_call: TRBD2
clone_size: .
v_call: TRBV9
cdr3_nt: TGTGCCAGCAGCCAACCGGGACTAGCCAACAATGAGCAGTTCTTC
cdr3_aa: CASSQPGLANNEQFF

j_call: TRBJ2-7
d_call: .
clone_size: .
v_call: TRBV10-3
cdr3_nt: TGTGCCACTCAGAGACAGATCCTCTACGAGCAGTACTTC
cdr3_aa: CATQRQILYEQYF

j_call: TRBJ1-5
d_call: .
clone_size: .
v_call: TRBV5-4
cdr3_nt: TGTGCCAGCAGCTTGCCCGGGGGGCCCCAGCATTTT
cdr3_aa: CASSLPGGPQHF

j_call: TRBJ1-1
d_call: .
clone_size: once
v_call: TRBV28
cdr3_nt: TGTGCCAGCAGTCGAGGACAGAACACTGAAGCTTTCTTT
cdr3_aa: CASSRGQNTEAFF

j_call: TRBJ1-4
d_call: .
clone_size: once
v_call: TRBV7-2
cdr3_nt: TGTGCCAGCAGCTTAGTTGTGTCGGGGGGCACTAATGAAAAACTGTTTTTT
cdr3_aa: CASSLVVSGGTNEKLFF

j_call: TRBJ2-1
d_call: TRBD1
clone_size: .
v_call: TRBV29-1
cdr3_nt: TGCAGCGTCGAGGGACAGGGGTCCTACAATGAGCAGTTCTTC
cdr3_aa: CSVEGQGSYNEQFF

j_call: TRBJ2-5
d_call: .
clone_size: .
v_call: TRBV4-1
cdr3_nt: TGCGCCAGCAGCCAACCACAAGAGACCCAGTACTTC
cdr3_aa: CASSQPQETQYF

j_call: TRBJ2-3
d_call: TRBD1
clone_size: .
v_call: TRBV28
cdr3_nt: TGTGCCAGCAACCCCGTCGGGACAGGGGTTGCAGATACGCAGTATTTT
cdr3_aa: CASNPVGTGVADTQYF

j_call: TRBJ2-7
d_call: .
clone_size: .
v_call: TRBV7-7
cdr3_nt: TGTGCCAGCAGCTCCGGACTGGGGTTTGGCGAGCAGTACTTC
cdr3_aa: CASSSGLGFGEQYF

j_call: TRBJ1-1
d_call: .
clone_size: .
v_call: TRBV29-1
cdr3_nt: TGCAGCGTTGAATTGTCGGGGAACACTGAAGCTTTCTTT
cdr3_aa: CSVELSGNTEAFF

j_call: TRBJ1-2
d_call: .
clone_size: .
v_call: TRBV5-4
cdr3_nt: TGTGCCAGCCGCGGGGGGGTAGGCCTTGGTGGCTACACCTTC
cdr3_aa: CASRGGVGLGGYTF

j_call: TRBJ1-5
d_call: .
clone_size: once
v_call: TRBV28
cdr3_nt: TGTGCCAGCAGCTCCCCTATAGGGGATGCCGCAAATCAGCCCCAGCATTTT
cdr3_aa: CASSSPIGDAANQPQHF

j_call: TRBJ2-1
d_call: TRBD2
clone_size: .
v_call: TRBV7-9
cdr3_nt: TGTGCCAGCAGCCCCCCGGGACTAGCGGCGAATGAGCAGTTCTTC
cdr3_aa: CASSPPGLAANEQFF

j_call: TRBJ1-4
d_call: .
clone_size: .
v_call: TRBV5-6
cdr3_nt: TGTGCCAGCAGCCTGGTACATACTAATGAAAAACTGTTTTTT
cdr3_aa: CASSLVHTNEKLFF

j_call: TRBJ1-3
d_call: TRBD1
clone_size: .
v_call: TRBV9
cdr3_nt: TGTGCCAGCAGCGGGCCGACAGGGCCAGGAAACACCATATATTTT
cdr3_aa: CASSGPTGPGNTIYF

j_call: TRBJ2-5
d_call: .
clone_size: .
v_call: TRBV7-8
cdr3_nt: TGTGCCAGCAGCTTAGCTCTGCAGATCCAAGAGACCCAGTACTTC
cdr3_aa: CASSLALQIQETQYF

j_call: TRBJ2-7
d_call: .
clone_size: .
v_call: TRBV5-1
cdr3_nt: TGCGCCAGCAGCTTGGACGGTGGGAGAAACGAGCAGTACTTC
cdr3_aa: CASSLDGGRNEQYF

j_call: TRBJ1-1
d_call: .
clone_size: .
v_call: TRBV5-1
cdr3_nt: TGCGCCAGCAGCCTCAGTGGCTCTGAAGCTTTCTTT
cdr3_aa: CASSLSGSEAFF